This paragraph reports one T cell receptor (beta chain). Antigen specificity is unknown. This sample was included in a study of OX40 agonist ivuxolimab in advanced cancers. On the study more broadly: The patients' treatment was ivuxolimab, an agonistic anti-OX40 (CD134) antibody. Past anti-PD-1, anti-PD-L1 or anti-CTLA-4 therapy was accepted, and roughly 38% had received some. Overall study results and limits: Doses of 0.1 to 3.0 mg/kg were accompanied by clonal expansion of CD4+ and CD8+ blood T cells by week 6.

The V end lost 7 bases, the J end lost 0 bases, and 13 bases lay between the germline ends. The germline CDR1 and CDR2 sequences are WSHSY and SAAADI. The CDR3 has 15 residues. Profiled with immunoSEQ multiplex PCR; TCRdb holds only in-frame clones, not every one. The table has tens of thousands of clones, around 87% seen once. Patients with autoimmune history or systemic immunosuppression were excluded. The sample here was CD4+ or CD8+ T cells sorted from blood, taken in a trial of the OX40 agonist ivuxolimab. The source is an adult with an advanced solid tumor such as melanoma, head and neck, liver or kidney cancer. V is TRBV10-2 and J is TRBJ2-4; D gene unclear. CDR3 bases: TGCGCCAGCAATGGTCAGAACCTAGCCAAAAACATTCAGTACTTC. Translating gives CASNGQNLAKNIQYF.